Listed below are T cell receptor beta chains from one sample, sequenced in a study of CD8 T cells in ankylosing spondylitis. Via MiXCR, TCRdb re-called the 5' RACE reads, giving one row per CDR3 protein. Among 200,000 to 300,000 distinct CDR3 sequences, roughly a quarter were seen once, and the ten largest hold roughly 0.67%. Sequenced material: blood, either unsorted or a sorted T cell fraction (not recorded which). These receptors originate from a male donor with ankylosing spondylitis or in good health (not recorded which). Both conserved end residues are part of each CDR3. D genes are given only for firm matches. Some rows have no size entry. The others give once, few or many, or a class for an expanded clone.

TRBJ1-1 | . | . | TRBV9 | CASSVGVGKNTEAFF | TGTGCCAGCAGCGTAGGAGTGGGGAAAAACACTGAAGCTTTCTTT
TRBJ1-2 | many | . | TRBV27 | CASADASNYGYTF | TGTGCCAGCGCGGACGCCTCTAACTATGGCTACACCTTC
TRBJ2-3 | few | . | TRBV6-5 | CASSYSGRDTDTQYF | TGTGCCAGCAGTTACTCAGGGCGGGACACAGATACGCAGTATTTT
TRBJ2-3 | . | . | TRBV26 | CARSLELAGGLGTDTQYF | TGTGCCCGCAGTTTGGAGCTAGCGGGGGGGCTCGGCACAGATACGCAGTATTTT
TRBJ2-4 | many | TRBD2 | TRBV20-1 | CSAYTSGGMGSLAKNIQYF | TGCAGTGCGTACACTAGCGGGGGGATGGGATCCTTGGCCAAAAACATTCAGTACTTC
TRBJ2-2 | many | TRBD1 | TRBV18 | CASSPWTGANTGELFF | TGTGCCAGCTCACCCTGGACAGGGGCGAACACCGGGGAGCTGTTTTTT
TRBJ2-1 | many | . | TRBV5-1 | CASSYGAYNEQFF | TGCGCCAGCAGCTACGGGGCTTACAATGAGCAGTTCTTC
TRBJ2-1 | many | . | TRBV12-3/TRBV12-4 | CASTPYNEQFF | TGTGCCAGCACTCCGTACAATGAGCAGTTCTTC
TRBJ2-7 | many | . | TRBV20-1 | CSATKGLSSYEQYF | TGCAGTGCTACCAAGGGCCTGAGCTCCTACGAGCAGTACTTC
TRBJ1-5 | . | . | TRBV29-1 | CSVGHGRGQPQHF | TGCAGCGTTGGGCACGGGAGGGGTCAGCCCCAGCATTTT
TRBJ2-1 | many | TRBD2 | TRBV10-3 | CAISDGGLADNEQFF | TGTGCCATCAGTGATGGAGGACTAGCGGACAATGAGCAGTTCTTC
TRBJ2-1 | many | TRBD1 | TRBV15 | CATKNAGTGYNEQFF | TGTGCCACCAAAAACGCCGGGACAGGGTACAATGAGCAGTTCTTC
TRBJ1-5 | . | . | TRBV30 | CAWSVGGAGLSQPQHF | TGTGCCTGGAGTGTGGGCGGCGCGGGGTTGTCCCAGCCCCAGCATTTT
TRBJ2-1 | . | . | TRBV20-1 | CSARDPAFMGNEQFF | TGCAGTGCTAGAGATCCGGCCTTCATGGGCAATGAGCAGTTCTTC
TRBJ1-5 | . | TRBD1 | TRBV5-6 | CASSYRDRDQPQHF | TGTGCCAGCAGTTATCGGGACAGGGATCAGCCCCAGCATTTT
TRBJ2-5 | . | TRBD1 | TRBV2 | CASSATGGQETQYF | TGTGCCAGCAGTGCGACAGGGGGACAAGAGACCCAGTACTTC